The present T cell receptor (beta chain) was sequenced within a study of blood T cell repertoires in COVID-19. The protocol was immunoSEQ multiplex PCR, while the TCRdb copy is restricted to in-frame clones and leaves out a portion. Here the sample spans about 60,000 clones, 88% being singletons. Germline V gene lookup returns CDR1 SEHNR and CDR2 FQNEAQ (reference sequence). The CDR3 totals 14 residues. V gave up 10 bases and J gave up 4 bases; unmatched junction bases: 8. The chain joins TRBV7-9 to TRBJ2-3, with 10 bases lining up with TRBD2. Material for sequencing was peripheral blood. The TCR originated in a human donor in a cohort sampled during active COVID-19. DNA of the CDR3: TGTGCCACGAGAGCGGGGGGGCCGTCAGATACGCAGTATTTT. This sequence encodes CATRAGGPSDTQYF.